These 28 T cell receptor beta chains came from one sample sequenced in a study of beta chain features in type 1 diabetes. Reverse transcription of all isolated RNA meant that expressed TCRB transcripts were sequenced. The table came from immunoSEQ multiplex PCR; TCRdb's copy has only in-frame clones and leaves some out. The profile covers about 320,000 clones, with 14% appearing a single time and about 6.7% taken by the ten largest. The sample was central memory CD4+ T cells from blood. These receptors were collected from a young man in good health.

The chain has TRBV7-8 and TRBJ1-1; the D is unclear. Deletions cut 2 bases from V and 0 bases from J, with 7 bases between. The CDR3 extends over 14 amino acids. CDR1 SGHVS and CDR2 FQNEAQ come from the germline V gene. The CDR3 nucleotides read TGTGCCAGCAGCTTATACAGCATGAACACTGAAGCTTTCTTT. This translates into CASSLYSMNTEAFF.

The chain links TRBV2 to TRBJ1-5; D perhaps matches TRBD1 (6 bases). The germline V gene encodes CDR1 SNHLY and CDR2 FYNNEI. Trimming took 6 bases from V and 9 from J, leaving 12 bases between them. The length of the CDR3 is 12 residues. The CDR3 bases are TGTGCCAGCAGACTAATGACAGGGCCCCAGCATTTT. It is translated as CASRLMTGPQHF. The full variable domain, its missing parts supplied by reference TRBV2 and TRBJ1-5, is EPEVTQTPSHQVTQMGQEVILRCVPISNHLYFYWYRQILGQKVEFLVSFYNNEISEKSEIFDDQFSVERPDGSNFTLKIRSTKLEDSAMYFCASRLMTGPQHFGDGTRLSIL.

This clone was counted between two and nine times. The chain carries TRBV30 and TRBJ2-2, with 9 bases fitting TRBD2. Per the germline V gene, CDR1 is GTSNPN and CDR2 is SVGIG (reference sequence). The V segment lost 5 bases and the J segment 4 bases; nucleotides outside the gene matches: 11. This CDR3 contains 16 residues. CDR3 loop: CAWGTGTSRATGELFF. The CDR3 nucleotides read TGTGCCTGGGGCACCGGGACTAGCAGGGCCACCGGGGAGCTGTTTTTT.

V usage is TRBV5-1 and J usage is TRBJ2-3; no clear D. CDR1 and CDR2 (germline): SGHRS, YFSETQ. V was clipped by 4 bases and J by 3 bases, with 9 bases between them. The CDR3 has 13 amino acids. The CDR3 coding sequence is TGCGCCAGCAGCATCCCCGGGACAGATACGCAGTATTTT. Translated: CASSIPGTDTQYF.

This clone was seen repeatedly, ten times or more. A much larger clone lies one base from this, so it may be a read error. The chain couples TRBV7-3 to TRBJ1-1, with 11 bases that match TRBD1. CDR3 size: 14 residues. Trimming removed 4 bases from V and 4 bases from J; junction bases left unmatched: 2. Germline-derived CDR1 and CDR2 are SGHTA and FQGTGA. This CDR3 is CASSSGTGGTEAFF. The DNA for the CDR3 is TGTGCCAGCAGCTCCGGGACAGGGGGCACTGAAGCTTTCTTT.

This clone was recorded a few times. The chain combines TRBV30 with TRBJ2-3, with 8 bases that match TRBD1. Trimming at V came to 0 bases and at J to 8 bases, leaving 7 bases not matched to a gene. Germline loops: CDR1 GTSNPN, CDR2 SVGIG (reference sequence). This CDR3 comprises 14 residues. CDR3 nucleotides: TGTGCCTGGAGTGTATTCTCGGACAGGGTTACGCAGTATTTT. It yields the protein CAWSVFSDRVTQYF.

In its sample, this clone was seen a few times. The sample has other DNA sequences that encode this CDR3 too. The chain has TRBV7-9 and TRBJ1-1; 8 bases match TRBD1. V lost 5 bases and J lost 1; bases outside the gene matches: 3. Looked up from germline, CDR1 is SEHNR and CDR2 is FQNEAQ (reference sequence). There are 14 residues in the CDR3. The CDR3 here is CASSQGTGNTEAFF. The CDR3 nucleotides read TGTGCCAGCAGCCAAGGGACAGGGAACACTGAAGCTTTCTTT.

Here the CDR3 reads CAWALGGSGNTIYF. In DNA, the CDR3 is TGTGCCTGGGCCCTAGGGGGCTCTGGAAACACCATATATTTT. The chain links TRBV30 to TRBJ1-3, with D perhaps matching TRBD1 (6 bases). Germline lookup yields CDR1 GTSNPN and CDR2 SVGIG (reference sequence). The CDR3 loop spans 14 amino acids. Between the trimmed V and J ends, which lost 5 bases and 0 bases, there was a span of 11 bases.

The chain combines TRBV7-3 with TRBJ2-5; 9 nucleotides agree with TRBD1. Per the germline V gene, CDR1 is SGHTA and CDR2 is FQGTGA. The CDR3 covers 15 residues. The V segment lost 1 base and the J segment 4 bases; nucleotides outside the gene matches: 4. The CDR3 sequence: CASSLRGQGRETQYF. The CDR3 DNA reads TGTGCCAGCAGCTTAAGGGGACAGGGAAGAGAGACCCAGTACTTC.

V usage is TRBV2 and J usage is TRBJ2-2; D not resolved. The V end was cut by 7 bases, the J end by 8 bases, with 14 bases between. The germline gives CDR1 SNHLY, CDR2 FYNNEI. The CDR3 has 13 residues. For the CDR3, the DNA is TGTGCCAGCACCTTACGACACTCAGGGGAGCTGTTTTTT. Protein: CASTLRHSGELFF. Variable domain in full (rest from reference TRBV2 and TRBJ2-2): EPEVTQTPSHQVTQMGQEVILRCVPISNHLYFYWYRQILGQKVEFLVSFYNNEISEKSEIFDDQFSVERPDGSNFTLKIRSTKLEDSAMYFCASTLRHSGELFFGEGSRLTVL.

V gene TRBV11-2 combines with J gene TRBJ2-5; D might be TRBD2 (5 bases). The CDR3 is 13 residues long. Germline CDR1 is SGHAT and CDR2 is FQNNGV. V was cut by 8 bases and J by 3 bases, with 13 bases left in between. In DNA, the CDR3 is TGTGCCAGCTCCGAGGGTGAAAAAGAGACCCAGTACTTC. Amino acids: CASSEGEKETQYF.

This clone was seen more than once but under ten times. V and J are TRBV19 and TRBJ1-2; the D gene is possibly TRBD1 (6 bases). The CDR3 is 14 residues long. V was pared by 6 bases and J by 4 bases, with 15 bases between. The germline gives CDR1 LNHDA, CDR2 SQIVND (reference sequence). The CDR3 is CASRSDRRGYGYTF. The CDR3 DNA follows: TGTGCCAGTAGGAGCGACAGGCGGGGCTATGGCTACACCTTC. Full variable domain (rest looked up from reference TRBV19 and TRBJ1-2): DGGITQSPKYLFRKEGQNVTLSCEQNLNHDAMYWYRQDPGQGLRLIYYSQIVNDFQKGDIAEGYSVSREKKESFPLTVTSAQKNPTAFYLCASRSDRRGYGYTFGSGTRLTVV.

The chain employs TRBV14 and TRBJ2-7; possibly TRBD2 for D (7 bases). The V end was cut by 7 bases, the J end by 6 bases, with 22 bases between. This CDR3 has 15 amino acids. Germline assignment: CDR1 SGHDN and CDR2 FVKESK. The CDR3 is CASKGPTGREGEQYF. CDR3 DNA: TGTGCCAGCAAAGGACCTACAGGGAGGGAAGGCGAGCAGTACTTC.

This clone was seen a few times. The chain links TRBV7-9 to TRBJ2-1, with TRBD2 matching over 10 bases. The V segment lost 4 bases and the J segment 8 bases; nucleotides outside the gene matches: 14. Germline V gene sequence: CDR1 SEHNR, CDR2 FQNEAQ (reference sequence). The CDR3 has 17 residues. CDR3 coding DNA: TGTGCCAGCAGCTCCAGGGGAGCGGGGGGGCGTTTGGATGAGCAGTTCTTC. As protein: CASSSRGAGGRLDEQFF.

The V and J genes are TRBV9 and TRBJ2-1; 8 nucleotides line up with TRBD2. Germline V gives CDR1 SGDLS, CDR2 YYNGEE. The V and J ends lost 3 bases and 7 bases, in that order; junction bases with no gene match: 12. The CDR3 consists of 16 residues. CDR3 coding DNA: TGTGCCAGCAGCGCGCACAGCGGGGGCCCCCGAAATGAGCAGTTCTTC. It is translated as CASSAHSGGPRNEQFF.

Only a few counts were recorded for this clone. The chain joins TRBV7-8 to TRBJ1-1, with no clear D. Germline V lookup: CDR1 SGHVS, CDR2 FQNEAQ. The germline V and J ends were trimmed by 2 bases and 1 base, with 8 bases remaining between them. There are 14 residues in the CDR3. The CDR3 region has the DNA TGTGCCAGCAGCTTATGGGAGAGGAACACTGAAGCTTTCTTT. It specifies CASSLWERNTEAFF.

This clone came up a few times. This rearrangement joins TRBV6-5 to TRBJ2-5; D uncertain. CDR1 and CDR2 from the germline V gene are MNHEY and SVGAGI. Between the trimmed V and J ends, which lost 10 bases and 7 bases, there was a span of 22 bases. The CDR3 is 14 residues long. In DNA, the CDR3 is TGTGCCACCTTGGACCCCCCCACCGTGGGGACCCAGTACTTC. Residues: CATLDPPTVGTQYF.

This clone has just a few counts. The DNA for the CDR3 is TGTGCCAGCAGCTTATTAAGGCGCTCGGCGGGAGGCGGCACAGATACGCAGTATTTT. This codes for CASSLLRRSAGGGTDTQYF. The rearrangement links TRBV7-2 to TRBJ2-3, with 8 bases lining up with TRBD2. The ends lost 2 bases at V and 1 base at J; junction bases unmatched: 14. The germline V gene has CDR1 SGHTA and CDR2 FQGNSA. CDR3 length: 19 amino acids.

The CDR3 sequence is CASRLLAGGGTDTQYF. CDR3 in DNA: TGTGCCAGCAGACTACTAGCGGGGGGTGGGACAGATACGCAGTATTTT. V is TRBV2 and J is TRBJ2-3; 12 nucleotides match TRBD2. CDR1 is SNHLY and CDR2 is FYNNEI in the germline V gene. The trim removed 6 bases at V and 3 bases at J, leaving 7 bases unmatched. There are 16 residues in the CDR3. Together with reference TRBV2 and TRBJ2-3, the CDR3 gives the full variable domain: EPEVTQTPSHQVTQMGQEVILRCVPISNHLYFYWYRQILGQKVEFLVSFYNNEISEKSEIFDDQFSVERPDGSNFTLKIRSTKLEDSAMYFCASRLLAGGGTDTQYFGPGTRLTVL.

DNA of the CDR3: TGTGCCAGCAGCCCAACGGGACTAGCTTACAATGAGCAGTTCTTC. As protein: CASSPTGLAYNEQFF. The chain uses TRBV6-1 and TRBJ2-1, with 9 nucleotides matching TRBD2. Trimming took 6 bases from V and 4 from J; bases not matched to a gene: 7. The CDR3 covers 15 residues. CDR1 is MNHNS, CDR2 SASEGT, per germline.

The V gene is TRBV6-5, the J gene TRBJ2-5; TRBD1 is a possible D gene (6 bases). This CDR3 comprises 15 residues. Trimming pared 6 bases from V and 2 bases from J, leaving 16 bases between. Looked up from germline, CDR1 is MNHEY and CDR2 is SVGAGI. This chain's CDR3 is CASRWARTAQETQYF. The CDR3 region has the DNA TGTGCCAGCAGGTGGGCGAGGACAGCTCAAGAGACCCAGTACTTC.

This clone was detected a few times. The V gene is TRBV5-4, the J gene TRBJ2-2; 9 bases fit TRBD2. Germline CDR1 is SGHNT and CDR2 is YYREEE (reference sequence). V lost 3 bases and J lost 1; bases outside the gene matches: 13. The CDR3 is 19 amino acids. CDR3 bases: TGTGCCAGCAGCTCCCGAGGTAGCGGGAGTCGTCAGAACACCGGGGAGCTGTTTTTT. Translated: CASSSRGSGSRQNTGELFF.

Many counts were recorded for this clone. V is TRBV9 and J is TRBJ2-5, with TRBD2 matching over 9 bases. J gave up 6 bases and V 0 bases, and 3 bases lay outside the gene matches. Germline V lookup: CDR1 SGDLS, CDR2 YYNGEE. This CDR3 contains 14 residues. CDR3: CASSVESGRQTQYF. The CDR3 DNA sequence: TGTGCCAGCAGCGTAGAAAGCGGGAGGCAGACCCAGTACTTC.

The chain couples TRBV18 to TRBJ1-1; weak D call: TRBD1 (5 bases). This CDR3 contains 14 residues. V lost 3 bases to trimming and J lost 4 bases, with 12 bases between them. Germline assignment: CDR1 KGHSH and CDR2 LQKENI. The CDR3 is CASSPTRGGTEAFF. The CDR3 DNA reads as TGTGCCAGCTCACCTACTCGGGGGGGCACTGAAGCTTTCTTT.

The chain recombines TRBV25-1 with TRBJ2-1; maybe TRBD1 (6 bases). The CDR3 contains 15 residues. Germline assignment: CDR1 MGHDK and CDR2 SYGVNS. V lost 4 bases, J lost 0 bases, and 10 bases lay in between. CDR3 in DNA: TGTGCCAGCAGTGCTGGGGGCATCTCCTACAATGAGCAGTTCTTC. This codes for CASSAGGISYNEQFF. Filled out from reference TRBV25-1 and TRBJ2-1, the complete variable domain reads EADIYQTPRYLVIGTGKKITLECSQTMGHDKMYWYQQDPGMELHLIHYSYGVNSTEKGDLSSESTVSRIRTEHFPLTLESARPSHTSQYLCASSAGGISYNEQFFGPGTRLTVL.

The chain links TRBV11-3 to TRBJ2-2; 10 positions match TRBD2. The V segment lost 3 bases and the J segment 2 bases; nucleotides outside the gene matches: 6. Germline V gene data show CDR1 as SGHNT and CDR2 as YENEEA. There are 17 residues in the CDR3. The CDR3 spells CASSFDRTSGNTGELFF. The CDR3 nucleotides read TGTGCCAGCAGCTTCGATCGGACTAGCGGAAACACCGGGGAGCTGTTTTTT.

The gene calls are TRBV6-5 and TRBJ1-4; D is possibly TRBD1 (5 bases). Germline-derived CDR1 and CDR2 are MNHEY and SVGAGI. V dropped 6 bases and J dropped 5 bases, with 13 bases sitting between them. This CDR3 is 14 amino acids long. Written as DNA, the CDR3 is TGTGCCAGCAGGCGGGGACTCGGAAATGAAAAACTGTTTTTT. This sequence encodes CASRRGLGNEKLFF.

This clone showed up just a few times. This chain links TRBV29-1 with TRBJ2-1; no clear D. The germline gives CDR1 SQVTM, CDR2 ANQGSEA. V lost 4 bases, J lost 7 bases, and 14 bases lay in between. This CDR3 region has 13 residues. CDR3 coding DNA: TGCAGCGTTGTAGGTCAAGTTCCTAATGAGCAGTTCTTC. This translates into CSVVGQVPNEQFF.